These 21 T cell receptor beta chains share one sample of origin, sequenced in a study of blood T cell repertoires in COVID-19. Profiling relied on immunoSEQ multiplex PCR, and the TCRdb table lists in-frame clones only, not all of them. The repertoire holds about 170,000 clones, with around nine tenths as singletons. Sequences were obtained from peripheral blood. The receptor source for this set is a man in his sixties or seventies with acute or convalescent COVID-19.

Worth noting for this clone: Other DNA sequences in the same sample also yield this CDR3. The CDR3: CAISEERGTEAFF. CDR3 nucleotide sequence: TGTGCCATCAGTGAGGAGCGCGGCACTGAAGCTTTCTTT. The chain couples TRBV10-3 to TRBJ1-1, with D unresolved. The germline gives CDR1 ENHRY, CDR2 SYGVKD. V dropped 2 bases and J dropped 4 bases, with 8 bases sitting between them. The CDR3 totals 13 residues.

The chain employs TRBV5-1 and TRBJ1-4, with D maybe TRBD1 (6 bases). Germline V gene sequence: CDR1 SGHRS, CDR2 YFSETQ. This CDR3 has 14 amino acids. V was trimmed by 0 bases and J by 8 bases, leaving 11 bases between them. CDR3 sequence: CASSLGGRREKLFF. CDR3 nucleotides: TGCGCCAGCAGCTTGGGGGGGCGTCGGGAAAAACTGTTTTTT.

The chain is built from TRBV6-5 and TRBJ2-1; 15 positions match TRBD2. The V gene end was trimmed by 7 bases and the J gene end by 9 bases; junction bases not matched to a gene: 4. Germline lookup yields CDR1 MNHEY and CDR2 SVGAGI. This CDR3 comprises 14 residues. CDR3 nucleotide sequence: TGTGCCAGCATTCGGACTAGCGGGGGGGGTGAGCAGTTCTTC. It codes for CASIRTSGGGEQFF.

The chain uses TRBV19 and TRBJ2-3, with D perhaps TRBD1 (6 bases). The germline gives CDR1 LNHDA, CDR2 SQIVND (reference sequence). Trimming cost V 4 bases and J 0 bases, with 11 bases left between them. The CDR3 consists of 15 residues. The CDR3 DNA is TGTGCCAGTAGTACCCTCCAGGGGAGCACAGATACGCAGTATTTT. Amino acids: CASSTLQGSTDTQYF.

The chain couples TRBV29-1 to TRBJ1-3; D is uncertain. This CDR3 comprises 13 residues. The germline CDR1 and CDR2 sequences are SQVTM and ANQGSEA. Trimming shortened V by 6 bases and J by 0 bases, and 9 bases separated the two germline ends. CDR3 nucleotide sequence: TGCAGCGTGGAAAGGAGCTCTGGAAACACCATATATTTT. Translation: CSVERSSGNTIYF.

This clone has just one count. The CDR3 region is CASSNILAGTFGEQFF. Written as DNA, the CDR3 is TGTGCCAGCAGCAACATACTAGCGGGTACTTTTGGTGAGCAGTTCTTC. V usage is TRBV5-6 and J usage is TRBJ2-1; 9 nucleotides align to TRBD2. CDR3 length equals 16 residues. Germline lookup yields CDR1 SGHDT and CDR2 YYEEEE. Trimming took 4 bases from V and 9 from J; bases not matched to a gene: 14.

The chain uses TRBV6-5 and TRBJ1-5; D is perhaps TRBD1 (6 bases). The CDR3 runs 15 residues. V lost 8 bases and J lost 4, with 18 bases in between. Per the germline V gene, CDR1 is MNHEY and CDR2 is SVGAGI. CDR3 coding DNA: TGTGCCAGCGGCACCGCGGACAGACCGAATCAGCCCCAGCATTTT. This sequence encodes CASGTADRPNQPQHF.

This chain's CDR3 is CASSRPQGSDTQYF. The CDR3 DNA reads as TGTGCCAGCAGCCGACCCCAGGGTTCAGATACGCAGTATTTT. The V and J genes are TRBV4-2 and TRBJ2-3; D perhaps matches TRBD1 (5 bases). Germline-derived CDR1 and CDR2 are LGHNA and YNFKEQ. This CDR3 spans 14 amino acids. Trimming stripped 4 bases from V and 4 bases from J, with 12 bases between.

The chain joins TRBV7-8 to TRBJ2-2; 10 nucleotides line up with TRBD2. CDR3 length: 16 amino acids. After removal of 4 bases from V and 5 bases from J, the junction contained 7 bases not matched to a gene. Germline loops: CDR1 SGHVS, CDR2 FQNEAQ. The CDR3 spells CASSSLAGDRTGELFF. The CDR3 nucleotides read TGTGCCAGCAGCTCCCTAGCGGGAGACCGTACCGGGGAGCTGTTTTTT.

The chain joins TRBV5-6 to TRBJ2-3, with 9 nucleotides matching TRBD2. In germline, CDR1 is SGHDT, CDR2 YYEEEE. The ends lost 0 bases at V and 1 base at J; junction bases unmatched: 0. The CDR3 totals 15 residues. DNA for the CDR3: TGTGCCAGCAGCTTGGAGCGGGAGGGCACAGATACGCAGTATTTT. Translation: CASSLEREGTDTQYF. Filled out from reference TRBV5-6 and TRBJ2-3, the complete variable domain reads DAGVTQSPTHLIKTRGQQVTLRCSPKSGHDTVSWYQQALGQGPQFIFQYYEEEERQRGNFPDRFSGHQFPNYSSELNVNALLLGDSALYLCASSLEREGTDTQYFGPGTRLTVL.

The chain recombines TRBV19 with TRBJ2-1, with TRBD1 matching over 9 bases. Trimming at V came to 9 bases and at J to 6 bases, leaving 6 bases not matched to a gene. Germline V lookup: CDR1 LNHDA, CDR2 SQIVND (reference sequence). CDR3 length: 13 residues. The CDR3 nucleotides are TGTGCCAGCGGTAGGACAGGGGTCAATGAGCAGTTCTTC. Its translation is CASGRTGVNEQFF.

The rearrangement uses TRBV7-2 and TRBJ2-7; no firm D call. Trimming removed 1 base at V and 3 bases at J, with 13 bases between. The CDR3 length is 15 residues. Germline CDR1 and CDR2: SGHTA and FQGNSA. The CDR3 loop is CASSLGQVPYYEQYF. The DNA of the CDR3 is TGTGCCAGCAGCTTAGGGCAGGTGCCCTACTACGAGCAGTACTTC.

This chain uses TRBV2 with TRBJ2-1; 8 positions agree with TRBD2. Germline V gene sequence: CDR1 SNHLY, CDR2 FYNNEI. V lost 8 bases to trimming and J lost 5 bases; unmatched junction nucleotides: 5. CDR3 length: 13 residues. CDR3 DNA sequence: TGTGCCAGCGGGACTAGGGGCGACAATGAGCAGTTCTTC. The encoded protein is CASGTRGDNEQFF.

J is TRBJ2-1 and V is TRBV5-1, with 7 bases aligning to TRBD2. CDR1 and CDR2 (germline): SGHRS, YFSETQ. CDR3 length: 15 amino acids. Germline trimming cut 2 bases from V and 0 bases from J; bases unmatched to any gene: 2. The CDR3 DNA sequence: TGCGCCAGCAGCTTAGCGGGAAGCTCCTACAATGAGCAGTTCTTC. Its protein is CASSLAGSSYNEQFF.

This clone was recorded only once. This chain uses TRBV23-1 with TRBJ2-2; 14 bases line up with TRBD2. TRBV23-1 is flagged as an ORF with uncertain function. Trimming at V came to 3 bases and at J to 1 base, leaving 1 base not matched to a gene. The length of the CDR3 is 17 residues. CDR3 nucleotides: TGCGCCAGCAGTCAGGGGACTAGCGGGAGGAACACCGGGGAGCTGTTTTTT. This encodes CASSQGTSGRNTGELFF.

The V gene is TRBV5-1, the J gene TRBJ2-7, with 8 bases lining up with TRBD1. CDR1 is SGHRS, CDR2 YFSETQ, per germline. V was clipped by 0 bases and J by 1 base; unmatched bases: 6. The CDR3 totals 16 residues. The CDR3 region has the DNA TGCGCCAGCAGCTTGGCGTGGGACAGGCGTTCCTACGAGCAGTACTTC. Its protein is CASSLAWDRRSYEQYF.

The rearrangement links TRBV29-1 to TRBJ2-5, with a tentative D call TRBD1 (5 bases). The CDR3 runs 13 residues. The germline V and J ends were trimmed by 6 bases and 0 bases, with 11 bases remaining between them. The germline V gene has CDR1 SQVTM and CDR2 ANQGSEA. The CDR3: CSVTTGYQETQYF. The CDR3 bases are TGCAGCGTCACTACAGGATACCAAGAGACCCAGTACTTC.

The chain combines TRBV2 with TRBJ2-3; the match to TRBD2 covers 7 bases. The germline V gene encodes CDR1 SNHLY and CDR2 FYNNEI. The CDR3 is made up of 17 amino acids. The J segment lost 2 bases and the V segment lost 6 bases, leaving 14 bases of the junction unmatched. CDR3 sequence (DNA): TGTGCCAGCAGGGGACTGGCGGGGAGGGTTACCACAGATACGCAGTATTTT. It codes for CASRGLAGRVTTDTQYF.

This clone was seen only once. The rearrangement uses TRBV19 and TRBJ1-1; D ambiguous. V lost 5 bases, J lost 2 bases, and 9 bases lay in between. Per germline, CDR1 LNHDA and CDR2 SQIVND (reference sequence). The CDR3 extends over 13 amino acids. In DNA form, the CDR3 reads TGTGCCAGTAGTCCACAGCTTAACACTGAAGCTTTCTTT. Translation gives CASSPQLNTEAFF.

DNA of the CDR3: TGCGCCAGCAGCTTGGGAGGCCAAGATACGCAGTATTTT. This encodes CASSLGGQDTQYF. The chain recombines TRBV5-1 with TRBJ2-3; D unresolved. Germline V lookup: CDR1 SGHRS, CDR2 YFSETQ. The CDR3 loop spans 13 amino acids. Trimming pared 0 bases from V and 5 bases from J, leaving 7 bases between. Full variable domain (missing parts from reference TRBV5-1 and TRBJ2-3): KAGVTQTPRYLIKTRGQQVTLSCSPISGHRSVSWYQQTPGQGLQFLFEYFSETQRNKGNFPGRFSGRQFSNSRSEMNVSTLELGDSALYLCASSLGGQDTQYFGPGTRLTVL.

The gene calls are TRBV27 and TRBJ1-2, with 7 nucleotides matching TRBD1. Germline CDR1 MNHEY, CDR2 SMNVEV (reference sequence). The CDR3 spans 15 residues. With V trimmed by 7 bases and J by 7 bases, 15 bases remained unmatched. The CDR3 reads CASTRGVGQLGGYTF. CDR3 in DNA: TGTGCCAGCACCCGAGGGGTGGGACAGTTAGGTGGCTACACCTTC.